The T cell receptor beta chain under discussion was sequenced for a study of blood T cell repertoires in COVID-19. Study summary: Sites across the United States, Italy and Spain contributed samples from acute and convalescent COVID-19.

The CDR3 totals 15 residues. Germline loops: CDR1 MNHEY, CDR2 SVGEGT. Trimming took 5 bases from V and 2 from J; bases not matched to a gene: 6. As processed by the authors: Using reference gene primer amplification, nucleated cell counts were estimated. Sequencing used immunoSEQ multiplex PCR; TCRdb keeps in-frame clones, though not all of them. V, J and clone size derive from that table, while D and trimming were established from the DNA sequence. Among about half a million clones listed, approximately 85% were seen once. This chain connects TRBV6-2 or TRBV6-3 to TRBJ2-3; 8 bases line up with TRBD1. The clonotype comes from a human donor in a cohort sampled during active COVID-19. Sequencing was done on a sample of peripheral blood. The CDR3: CASSKDRGYTDTQYF. CDR3 in DNA: TGTGCCAGCAGTAAAGACAGGGGATACACAGATACGCAGTATTTT.